The clone carrying this TCR beta chain was recorded a few times. Its antigen is as yet unknown. Germline assignment: CDR1 SEHNR and CDR2 FQNEAQ (reference sequence). The J segment lost 0 bases and the V segment lost 3 bases, leaving 4 bases of the junction unmatched. The CDR3 spans 16 residues. The entry originates in a study of T-cell memory formation after mild COVID-19. Study-wide points: Contracting CD8+ clones were enriched in EMRA, CD4+ mainly in CM and EM.

After 5'RACE with constant-segment primers, TCR alpha and TCR beta cDNA libraries carrying sample barcodes and UMIs were obtained. A single record per CDR3 protein comes from TCRdb applying MiXCR to the 5' RACE reads. The table has more than 110,000 distinct CDR3 sequences, around 27% seen once. Input material: PBMCs or a T cell subset sorted from them (not recorded which). This clonotype was sampled from an adult woman who had mild COVID-19 (a few samples of this study predate the infection). Cell type and time point are not known. The chain combines TRBV7-9 with TRBJ2-2; 7 positions agree with TRBD2. The CDR3 here is CASSFPRGTNTGELFF. The CDR3 DNA follows: TGTGCCAGCAGCTTTCCGCGGGGGACGAACACCGGGGAGCTGTTTTTT. Complete variable domain (other parts from reference TRBV7-9 and TRBJ2-2): DTGVSQNPRHKITKRGQNVTFRCDPISEHNRLYWYRQTLGQGPEFLTYFQNEAQLEKSRLLSDRFSAERPKGSFSTLEIQRTEQGDSAMYLCASSFPRGTNTGELFFGEGSRLTVL.